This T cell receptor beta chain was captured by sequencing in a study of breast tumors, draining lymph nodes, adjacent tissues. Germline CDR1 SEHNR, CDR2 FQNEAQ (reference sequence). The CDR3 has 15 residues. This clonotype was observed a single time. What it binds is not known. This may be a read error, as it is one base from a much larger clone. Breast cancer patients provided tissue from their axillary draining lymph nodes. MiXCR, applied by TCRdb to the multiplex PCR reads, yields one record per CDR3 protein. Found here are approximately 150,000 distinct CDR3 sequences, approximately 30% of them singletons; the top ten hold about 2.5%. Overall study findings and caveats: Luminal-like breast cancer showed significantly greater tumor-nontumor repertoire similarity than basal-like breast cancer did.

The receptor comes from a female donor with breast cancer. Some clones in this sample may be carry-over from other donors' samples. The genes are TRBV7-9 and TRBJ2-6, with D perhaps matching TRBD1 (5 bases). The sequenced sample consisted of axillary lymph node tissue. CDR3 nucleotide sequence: TGTGCCAGCAGCGCTGGAATCTTTGGGGCCAACGTCCTGCCTTTC. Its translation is CASSAGIFGANVLPF.